This TCR beta chain originates from a study of memory CD4+ T cells and cytomegalovirus serostatus. Findings and caveats of the study: CMV serostatus prediction reached median AUC approximately 0.96, or 0.89 with US-trained model. CD4+ memory repertoires contained 67 of 164 reported CMV TCRbeta sequences.

Turning to this clone: Its antigen remains unknown.

In the original analysis: Out-of-frame sequences were removed, leaving 2 million to 2.5 million distinct TCRbeta sequences. The assay was immunoSEQ multiplex PCR, and TCRdb's table has in-frame clones only and misses some. D and trimming were read from the DNA, whereas the V and J calls and clone size are those reported in that table. Among some 54,000 clones listed, 80% were seen once. Single viable CD3+CD4+CD8-CD45RO+ cells were sorted as the memory CD4+ T cells. The CDR3 runs 15 residues. Trimming removed 0 bases at V and 2 bases at J, with 11 bases between. Per germline, CDR1 MNHEY and CDR2 SVGAGI.

The sequence was collected from an adult in good health and CMV-seropositive. Sequencing was carried out using memory CD4+ T cells from blood. The chain couples TRBV6-5 to TRBJ2-7; tentatively, D is TRBD1 (6 bases). The chain's CDR3 is CASSYSRQEAYEQYF. CDR3 bases: TGTGCCAGCAGTTACTCGAGACAGGAGGCCTACGAGCAGTACTTC.